This T cell receptor beta chain is drawn from a study of blood T cells in healthy people across ages. General study results and limits: Age showed a roughly linear inverse relationship with TCR beta diversity per million T cells. Without sorted subsets, naive and antigen-experienced compartments could not be conclusively compared. As naive T cell percentage varied, TCR beta diversity correlated strongly with it.

Only a few counts were recorded for this clonotype. Its antigen is still unknown. Through a sample-barcoded 5' primer and a J-beta primer mix, a second PCR was run for roughly 6 to 12 cycles. TCRdb ran MiXCR on the 5' RACE reads and lists one entry per CDR3 protein. Here the sample spans some 880,000 distinct CDR3 sequences, around 34% being singletons. The TCR comes from a man aged 18 to 29 in good health. Sequencing was performed on blood.

CDR3 amino acids: CASSPHRDRSTDTQYF. DNA for the CDR3: TGTGCCAGCAGCCCTCACCGGGACAGAAGCACAGATACGCAGTATTTT. The V gene is TRBV7-9, the J gene TRBJ2-3; 7 nucleotides match TRBD1. CDR3 size: 16 residues. From germline, CDR1 is SEHNR and CDR2 FQNEAQ (reference sequence). Trimming took 5 bases from V and 0 from J; bases not matched to a gene: 8.